Presented here are 10 T cell receptor beta chains from one specimen sequenced in a study of blood T cell repertoires in COVID-19. Assay used: immunoSEQ multiplex PCR; TCRdb lists only in-frame clones, some missing. The sample gives around 140,000 clones, around 80% of which show up once; 3% to 4.5% is in the top ten. Sequencing was carried out using peripheral blood. The receptors were gathered from a man aged 70-80 years who had recovered from COVID-19.

The gene calls are TRBV10-2 and TRBJ2-2; 11 bases are a match to TRBD2. The CDR3 totals 17 residues. Looked up from germline, CDR1 is WSHSY and CDR2 is SAAADI. The V gene end was trimmed by 2 bases and the J gene end by 4 bases; junction bases not matched to a gene: 6. CDR3 region: CASSEASGRSSTGELFF. CDR3 DNA sequence: TGCGCCAGCAGTGAGGCTAGCGGGAGGTCGAGCACCGGGGAGCTGTTTTTT.

This clone was counted only a few times. The chain uses TRBV12-3 or TRBV12-4 and TRBJ2-2; 7 bases match TRBD1. The V and J ends lost 10 bases and 6 bases, in that order; junction bases with no gene match: 2. The CDR3 is 11 residues long. The CDR3 protein is CATGGAGELFF. The CDR3 DNA reads as TGTGCCACAGGGGGTGCCGGGGAGCTGTTTTTT.

This chain uses TRBV27 with TRBJ2-5; D gene ambiguous. Germline loops: CDR1 MNHEY, CDR2 SMNVEV (reference sequence). This CDR3 contains 15 residues. With 0 bases removed from V and 5 bases from J, the gap between germline ends came to 13 bases. The CDR3 region has the DNA TGTGCCAGCAGTTTATCAGGCGACTCCCGGGAGACCCAGTACTTC. Protein sequence: CASSLSGDSRETQYF.

The chain couples TRBV21-1 to TRBJ1-6; the table assigns TRBD1, which was not confirmed against the DNA. TRBV21-1 is described as a pseudogene. The CDR3 loop spans 17 amino acids. CDR3 in amino acids: CASSKAPGDRDNSPLHF. For the CDR3, the DNA is TGTGCCAGCAGCAAAGCCCCGGGTGACAGGGATAATTCACCCCTCCACTTT.

The chain has TRBV10-3 and TRBJ2-2; no clear D gene. V was shortened by 6 bases and J by 0 bases, with 2 bases between the two germline ends. This CDR3 region has 12 residues. The germline V gene has CDR1 ENHRY and CDR2 SYGVKD. The CDR3 is CAISTNTGELFF. In DNA form, the CDR3 reads TGTGCCATCAGCACGAACACCGGGGAGCTGTTTTTT.

The V gene is TRBV2, the J gene TRBJ2-4, with D tentatively TRBD2 (6 bases). Germline CDR1 SNHLY, CDR2 FYNNEI. V was shortened by 3 bases and J by 7 bases, with 10 bases between the two germline ends. The CDR3 consists of 13 residues. CDR3 region: CASSDGGRNIQYF. The CDR3 DNA reads as TGTGCCAGCAGTGATGGGGGGAGGAACATTCAGTACTTC.

The chain has TRBV10-2 and TRBJ2-1; D may be TRBD1 (5 bases). Trimming removed 2 bases at V and 9 bases at J, with 14 bases between. The CDR3 loop spans 14 amino acids. CDR1 and CDR2 (germline): WSHSY, SAAADI. Written as DNA, the CDR3 is TGCGCCAGCAGTGAGAGTTGGTGGGGCGGTGAGCAGTTCTTC. It is translated as CASSESWWGGEQFF.

The CDR3 loop is CASNGDSLNTGELFF. CDR3 DNA: TGTGCCAGCAACGGAGACAGCCTGAACACCGGGGAGCTGTTTTTT. This chain joins TRBV2 and TRBJ2-2, with a tentative D call TRBD1 (5 bases). The CDR3 covers 15 residues. Trimming took off 7 bases at V and 1 base at J, with 13 bases between the two ends. Germline V gene sequence: CDR1 SNHLY, CDR2 FYNNEI.

The chain links TRBV13 to TRBJ1-2; D is possibly TRBD1 (6 bases). V was pared by 0 bases and J by 7 bases, with 21 bases between. CDR3 size: 17 residues. Germline V gives CDR1 PRHDT, CDR2 FYEKMQ (reference sequence). In DNA, the CDR3 is TGTGCCAGCAGCTTAGGCGAGAGGTACCGGGGGGGCTTTGGCTACACCTTC. It specifies CASSLGERYRGGFGYTF.

As DNA, the CDR3 is TGTGCCAGCAGCTTAGCGCAGGGGTCCGGGGAGCTGTTTTTT. The encoded protein is CASSLAQGSGELFF. This chain connects TRBV7-8 to TRBJ2-2; TRBD1 might be the D (6 bases). The CDR3 covers 14 residues. Per germline, CDR1 SGHVS and CDR2 FQNEAQ. Trimming left V 0 bases short and J 6 bases short, with 8 bases between.